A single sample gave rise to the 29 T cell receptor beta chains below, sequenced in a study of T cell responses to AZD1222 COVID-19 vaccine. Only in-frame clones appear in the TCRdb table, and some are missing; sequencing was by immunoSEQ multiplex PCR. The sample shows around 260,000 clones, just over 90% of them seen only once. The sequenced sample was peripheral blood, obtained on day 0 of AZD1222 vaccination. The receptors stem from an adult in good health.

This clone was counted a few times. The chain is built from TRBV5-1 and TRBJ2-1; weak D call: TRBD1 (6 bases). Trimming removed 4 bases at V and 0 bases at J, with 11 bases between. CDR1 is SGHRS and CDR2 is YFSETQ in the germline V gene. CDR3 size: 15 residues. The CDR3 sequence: CASSADSSSYNEQFF. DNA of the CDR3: TGCGCCAGCAGCGCGGACAGTAGCTCCTACAATGAGCAGTTCTTC.

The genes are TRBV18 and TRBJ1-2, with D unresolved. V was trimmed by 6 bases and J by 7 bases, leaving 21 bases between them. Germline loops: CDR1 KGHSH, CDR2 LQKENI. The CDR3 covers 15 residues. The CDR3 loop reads CASSASGPTGSGYTF. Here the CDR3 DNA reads TGTGCCAGCTCCGCTTCCGGACCGACCGGGAGTGGCTACACCTTC.

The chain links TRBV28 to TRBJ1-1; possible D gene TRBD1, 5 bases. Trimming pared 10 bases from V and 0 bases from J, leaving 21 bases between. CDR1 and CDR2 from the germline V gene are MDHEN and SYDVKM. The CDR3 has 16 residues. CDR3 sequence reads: CATRDGPLFMNTEAFF. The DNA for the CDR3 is TGTGCCACCCGGGACGGACCGCTTTTCATGAACACTGAAGCTTTCTTT.

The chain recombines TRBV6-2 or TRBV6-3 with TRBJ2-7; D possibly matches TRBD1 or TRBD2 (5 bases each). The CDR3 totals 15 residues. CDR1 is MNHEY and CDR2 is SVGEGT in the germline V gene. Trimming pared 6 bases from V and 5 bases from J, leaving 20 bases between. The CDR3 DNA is TGTGCCAGCAGCCGCGACAGACTAACCCCCCACGAGCAGTACTTC. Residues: CASSRDRLTPHEQYF.

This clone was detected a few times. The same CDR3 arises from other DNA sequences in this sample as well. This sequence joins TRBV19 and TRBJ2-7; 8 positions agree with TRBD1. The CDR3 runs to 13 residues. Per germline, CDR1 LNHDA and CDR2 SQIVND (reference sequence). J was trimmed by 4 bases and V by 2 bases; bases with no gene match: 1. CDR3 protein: CASSIRQGYEQYF. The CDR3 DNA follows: TGTGCCAGTAGTATAAGACAGGGGTACGAGCAGTACTTC.

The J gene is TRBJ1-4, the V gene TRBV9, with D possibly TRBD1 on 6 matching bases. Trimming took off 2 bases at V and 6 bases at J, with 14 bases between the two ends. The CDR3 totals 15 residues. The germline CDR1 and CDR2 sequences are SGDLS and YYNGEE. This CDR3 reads CASSVDSGWDEKLFF. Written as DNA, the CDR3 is TGTGCCAGCAGCGTGGACAGTGGATGGGATGAAAAACTGTTTTTT.

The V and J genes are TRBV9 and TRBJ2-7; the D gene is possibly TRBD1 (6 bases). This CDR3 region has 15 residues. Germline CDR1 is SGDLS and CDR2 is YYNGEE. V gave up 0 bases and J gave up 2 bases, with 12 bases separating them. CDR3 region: CASSVEPGVPYEQYF. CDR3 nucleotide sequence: TGTGCCAGCAGCGTAGAGCCAGGGGTTCCCTACGAGCAGTACTTC.

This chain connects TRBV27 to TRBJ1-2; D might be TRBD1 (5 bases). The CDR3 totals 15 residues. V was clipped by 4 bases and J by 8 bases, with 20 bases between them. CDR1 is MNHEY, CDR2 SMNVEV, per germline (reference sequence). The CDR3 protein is CASSSTSENRKGYTF. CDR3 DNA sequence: TGTGCCAGCAGTTCAACCTCCGAAAACAGGAAAGGCTACACCTTC.

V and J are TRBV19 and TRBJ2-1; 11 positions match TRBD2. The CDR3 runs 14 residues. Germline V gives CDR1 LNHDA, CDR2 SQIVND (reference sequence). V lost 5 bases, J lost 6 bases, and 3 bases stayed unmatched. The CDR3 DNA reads TGTGCCAGTAGTGGGGGACTAGCGGCCAATGAGCAGTTCTTC. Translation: CASSGGLAANEQFF.

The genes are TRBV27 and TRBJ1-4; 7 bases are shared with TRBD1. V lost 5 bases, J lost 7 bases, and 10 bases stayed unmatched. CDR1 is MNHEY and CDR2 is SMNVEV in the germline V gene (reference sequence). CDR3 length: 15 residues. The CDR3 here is CASSGFRGAGEKLFF. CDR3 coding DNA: TGTGCCAGCAGTGGCTTCAGGGGGGCGGGTGAAAAACTGTTTTTT.

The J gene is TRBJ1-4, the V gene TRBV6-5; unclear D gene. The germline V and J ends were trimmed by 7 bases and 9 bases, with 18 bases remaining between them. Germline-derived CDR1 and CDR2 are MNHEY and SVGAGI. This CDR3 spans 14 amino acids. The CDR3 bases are TGTGCCAGCAACCAACGGGGTGGGAGTAAAAAACTGTTTTTT. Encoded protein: CASNQRGGSKKLFF.

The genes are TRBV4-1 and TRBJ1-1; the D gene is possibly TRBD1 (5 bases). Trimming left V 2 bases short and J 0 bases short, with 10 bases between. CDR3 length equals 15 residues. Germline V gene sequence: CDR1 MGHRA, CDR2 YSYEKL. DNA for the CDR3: TGCGCCAGCAGCCAACCGGGACCAATGAACACTGAAGCTTTCTTT. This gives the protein CASSQPGPMNTEAFF.

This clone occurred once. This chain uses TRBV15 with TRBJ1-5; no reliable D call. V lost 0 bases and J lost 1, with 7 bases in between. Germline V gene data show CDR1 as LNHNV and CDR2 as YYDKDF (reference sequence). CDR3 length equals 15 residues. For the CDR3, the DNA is TGTGCCACCAGCAGAGATCGGGTCAGCAATCAGCCCCAGCATTTT. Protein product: CATSRDRVSNQPQHF.

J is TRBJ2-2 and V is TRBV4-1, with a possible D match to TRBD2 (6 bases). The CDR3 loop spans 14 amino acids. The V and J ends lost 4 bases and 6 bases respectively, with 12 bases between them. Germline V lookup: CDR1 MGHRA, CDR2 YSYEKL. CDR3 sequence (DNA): TGCGCCAGCAGCCCTCACACTAGCCCCGGGGAGCTGTTTTTT. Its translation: CASSPHTSPGELFF.

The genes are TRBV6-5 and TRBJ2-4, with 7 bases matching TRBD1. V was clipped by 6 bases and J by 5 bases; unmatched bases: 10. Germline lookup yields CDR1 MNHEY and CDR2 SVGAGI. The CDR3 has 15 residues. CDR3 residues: CASSRGPDRENIQYF. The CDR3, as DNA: TGTGCCAGCAGCCGGGGACCTGACAGGGAAAACATTCAGTACTTC.

CDR3 residues: CASSQSTGLLGNEQFF. The CDR3 nucleotides read TGTGCCAGCAGCCAATCTACAGGTCTCCTAGGGAATGAGCAGTTCTTC. This sequence joins TRBV6-6 and TRBJ2-1; D is possibly TRBD1 (5 bases). This CDR3 region has 16 residues. In germline, CDR1 is MNHNY, CDR2 SVGAGI (reference sequence). V was clipped by 6 bases and J by 7 bases, with 22 bases between them.

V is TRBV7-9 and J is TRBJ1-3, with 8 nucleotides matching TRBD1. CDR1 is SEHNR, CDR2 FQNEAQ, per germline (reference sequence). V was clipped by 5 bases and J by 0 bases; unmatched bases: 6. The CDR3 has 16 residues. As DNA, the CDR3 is TGTGCCAGCAGCCAATCGGACAGGGCCTCTGGAAACACCATATATTTT. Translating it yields CASSQSDRASGNTIYF.

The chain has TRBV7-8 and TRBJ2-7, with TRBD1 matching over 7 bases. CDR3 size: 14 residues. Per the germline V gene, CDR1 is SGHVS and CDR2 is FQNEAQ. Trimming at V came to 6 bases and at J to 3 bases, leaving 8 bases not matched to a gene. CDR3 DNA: TGTGCCAGCAGGGACCAGGACAGGATCTACGAGCAGTACTTC. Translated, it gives CASRDQDRIYEQYF.

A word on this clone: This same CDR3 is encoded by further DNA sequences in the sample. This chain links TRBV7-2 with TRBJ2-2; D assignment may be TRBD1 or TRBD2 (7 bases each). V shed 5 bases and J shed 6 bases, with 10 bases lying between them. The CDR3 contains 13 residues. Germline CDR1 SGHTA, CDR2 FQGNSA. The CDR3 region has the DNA TGTGCCAGCAGCCCAGGGGGGGCCGGGGAGCTGTTTTTT. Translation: CASSPGGAGELFF. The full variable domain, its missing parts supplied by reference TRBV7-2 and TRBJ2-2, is GAGVSQSPSNKVTEKGKDVELRCDPISGHTALYWYRQSLGQGLEFLIYFQGNSAPDKSGLPSDRFSAERTGGSVSTLTIQRTQQEDSAVYLCASSPGGAGELFFGEGSRLTVL.

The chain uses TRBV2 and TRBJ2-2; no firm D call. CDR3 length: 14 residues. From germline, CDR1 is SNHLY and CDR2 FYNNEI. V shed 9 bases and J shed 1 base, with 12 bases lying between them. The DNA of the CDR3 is TGTGCCAGTCAGAGAATAGAGAACACCGGGGAGCTGTTTTTT. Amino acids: CASQRIENTGELFF. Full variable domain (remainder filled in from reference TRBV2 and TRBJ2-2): EPEVTQTPSHQVTQMGQEVILRCVPISNHLYFYWYRQILGQKVEFLVSFYNNEISEKSEIFDDQFSVERPDGSNFTLKIRSTKLEDSAMYFCASQRIENTGELFFGEGSRLTVL.

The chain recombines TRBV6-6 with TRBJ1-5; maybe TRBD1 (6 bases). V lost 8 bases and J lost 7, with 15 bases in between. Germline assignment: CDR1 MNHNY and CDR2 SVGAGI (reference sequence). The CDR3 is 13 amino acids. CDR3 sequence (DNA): TGTGCCAGCTCAAGCGGGGGGCTACAGCCCCAGCATTTT. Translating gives CASSSGGLQPQHF.

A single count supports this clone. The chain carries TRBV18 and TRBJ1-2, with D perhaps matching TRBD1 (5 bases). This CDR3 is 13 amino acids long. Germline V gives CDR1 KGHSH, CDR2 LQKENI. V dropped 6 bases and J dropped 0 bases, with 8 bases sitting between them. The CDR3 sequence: CASSDSANYGYTF. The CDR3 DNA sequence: TGTGCCAGCTCTGACAGCGCTAACTATGGCTACACCTTC.

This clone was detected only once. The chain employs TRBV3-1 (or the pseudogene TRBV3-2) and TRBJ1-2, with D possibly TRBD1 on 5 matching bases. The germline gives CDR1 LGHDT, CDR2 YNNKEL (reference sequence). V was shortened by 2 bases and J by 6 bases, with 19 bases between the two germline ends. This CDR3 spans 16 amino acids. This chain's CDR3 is CASSQYGGAREDGYTF. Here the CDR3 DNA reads TGTGCCAGCAGCCAATATGGCGGGGCCAGGGAGGATGGCTACACCTTC.

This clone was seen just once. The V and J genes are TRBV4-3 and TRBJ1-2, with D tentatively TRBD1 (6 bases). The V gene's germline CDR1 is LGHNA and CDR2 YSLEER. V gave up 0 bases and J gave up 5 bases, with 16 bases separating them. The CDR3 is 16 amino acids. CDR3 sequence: CASSQELGGGVYGYTF. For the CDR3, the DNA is TGCGCCAGCAGCCAAGAATTGGGAGGGGGAGTATATGGCTACACCTTC.

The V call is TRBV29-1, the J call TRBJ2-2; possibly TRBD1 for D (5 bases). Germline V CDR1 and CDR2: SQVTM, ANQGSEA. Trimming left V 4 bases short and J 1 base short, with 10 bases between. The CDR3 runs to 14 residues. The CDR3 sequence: CSVADRLNTGELFF. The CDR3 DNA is TGCAGCGTTGCCGACAGATTGAACACCGGGGAGCTGTTTTTT.

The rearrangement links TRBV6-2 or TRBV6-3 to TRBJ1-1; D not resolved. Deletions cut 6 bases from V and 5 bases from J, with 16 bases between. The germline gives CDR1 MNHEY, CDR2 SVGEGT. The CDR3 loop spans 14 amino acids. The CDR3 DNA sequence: TGTGCCAGCAGCCCGGGAGGGCCTTTGACTGAAGCTTTCTTT. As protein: CASSPGGPLTEAFF.

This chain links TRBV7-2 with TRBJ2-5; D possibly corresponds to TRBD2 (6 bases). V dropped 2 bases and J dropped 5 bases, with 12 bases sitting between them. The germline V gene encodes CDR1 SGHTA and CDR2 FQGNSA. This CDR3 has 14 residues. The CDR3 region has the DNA TGTGCCAGCAGCTTATGGGCAGGGAGGGAGACCCAGTACTTC. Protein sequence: CASSLWAGRETQYF. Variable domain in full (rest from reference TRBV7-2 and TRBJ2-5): GAGVSQSPSNKVTEKGKDVELRCDPISGHTALYWYRQSLGQGLEFLIYFQGNSAPDKSGLPSDRFSAERTGGSVSTLTIQRTQQEDSAVYLCASSLWAGRETQYFGPGTRLLVL.

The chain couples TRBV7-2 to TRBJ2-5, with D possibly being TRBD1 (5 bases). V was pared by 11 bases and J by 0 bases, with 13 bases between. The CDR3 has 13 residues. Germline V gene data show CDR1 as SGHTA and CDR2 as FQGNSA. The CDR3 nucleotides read TGTGCCGGACAAAACACTAACCAAGAGACCCAGTACTTC. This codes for CAGQNTNQETQYF.

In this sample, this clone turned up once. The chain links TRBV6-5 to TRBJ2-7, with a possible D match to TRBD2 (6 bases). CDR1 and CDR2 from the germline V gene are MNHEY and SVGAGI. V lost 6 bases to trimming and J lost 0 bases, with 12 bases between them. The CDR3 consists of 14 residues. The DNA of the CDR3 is TGTGCCAGCAGCAGGGACTTATACTCCTACGAGCAGTACTTC. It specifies CASSRDLYSYEQYF.